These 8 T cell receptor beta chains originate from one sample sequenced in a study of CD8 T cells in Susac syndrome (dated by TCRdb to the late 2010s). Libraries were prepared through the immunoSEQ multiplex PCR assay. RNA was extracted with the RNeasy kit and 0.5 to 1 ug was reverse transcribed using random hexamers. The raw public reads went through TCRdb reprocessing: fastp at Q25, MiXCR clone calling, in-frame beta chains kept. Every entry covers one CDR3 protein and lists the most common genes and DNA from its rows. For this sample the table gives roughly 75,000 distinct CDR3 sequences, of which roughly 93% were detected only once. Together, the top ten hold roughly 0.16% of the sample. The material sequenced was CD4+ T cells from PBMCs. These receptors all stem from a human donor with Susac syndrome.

The CDR3 DNA reads TGCGCCAGCAGCTTCCAGGGGGGCAACGAGCAGTACTTC. It codes for CASSFQGGNEQYF. V usage is TRBV5-1 and J usage is TRBJ2-7; D may be TRBD1 (7 bases). CDR1 SGHRS and CDR2 YFSETQ come from the germline V gene. V lost 2 bases and J lost 5, with 11 bases in between. This CDR3 region has 13 residues.

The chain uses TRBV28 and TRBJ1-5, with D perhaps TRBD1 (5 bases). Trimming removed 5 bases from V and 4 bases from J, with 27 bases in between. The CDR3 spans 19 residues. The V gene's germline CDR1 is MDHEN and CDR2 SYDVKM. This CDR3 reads CASSRAPGGVALWNQPQHF. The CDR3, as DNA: TGTGCCAGCAGTCGGGCGCCGGGAGGGGTCGCCTTGTGGAATCAGCCCCAGCATTTT.

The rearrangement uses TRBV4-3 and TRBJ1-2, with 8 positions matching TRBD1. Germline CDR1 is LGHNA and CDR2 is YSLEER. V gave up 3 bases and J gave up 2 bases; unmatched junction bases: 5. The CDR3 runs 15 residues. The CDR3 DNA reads TGCGCCAGCAGCCACACAAGGACAGGGAACTATGGCTACACCTTC. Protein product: CASSHTRTGNYGYTF.

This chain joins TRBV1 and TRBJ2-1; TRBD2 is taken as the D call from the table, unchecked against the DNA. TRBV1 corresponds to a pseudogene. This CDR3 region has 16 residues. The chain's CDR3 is CTSSHSWRETYNEQFF. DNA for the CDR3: TGCACCAGCAGCCACTCTTGGCGGGAGACCTACAATGAGCAGTTCTTC.

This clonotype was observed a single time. CDR3 loop: CASSFGQENSPLHF. CDR3 in DNA: TGTGCCAGCAGCTTTGGACAGGAAAATTCACCCCTCCACTTT. This chain connects TRBV7-9 to TRBJ1-6; 7 bases are shared with TRBD1. In germline, CDR1 is SEHNR, CDR2 FQNEAQ (reference sequence). CDR3 length: 14 amino acids. The trim removed 3 bases at V and 7 bases at J, leaving 3 bases unmatched.

CDR3 in DNA: TGTGCCAGCAGCTTGGGGGGAACTGGGGCCAACGTCCTGACTTTC. This encodes CASSLGGTGANVLTF. The rearrangement uses TRBV7-2 and TRBJ2-6; D might be TRBD2 (6 bases). CDR3 length: 15 residues. The germline gives CDR1 SGHTA, CDR2 FQGNSA. Deletions cut 3 bases from V and 2 bases from J, with 8 bases between. Based on the CDR3 plus reference TRBV7-2 and TRBJ2-6, the full variable domain is GAGVSQSPSNKVTEKGKDVELRCDPISGHTALYWYRQSLGQGLEFLIYFQGNSAPDKSGLPSDRFSAERTGGSVSTLTIQRTQQEDSAVYLCASSLGGTGANVLTFGAGSRLTVL.

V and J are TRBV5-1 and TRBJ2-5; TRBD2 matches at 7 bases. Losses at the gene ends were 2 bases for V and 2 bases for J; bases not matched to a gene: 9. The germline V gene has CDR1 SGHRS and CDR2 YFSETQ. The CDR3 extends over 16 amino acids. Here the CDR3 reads CASSFPPGGPQETQYF. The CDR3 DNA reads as TGCGCCAGCAGCTTCCCGCCGGGAGGCCCTCAAGAGACCCAGTACTTC.

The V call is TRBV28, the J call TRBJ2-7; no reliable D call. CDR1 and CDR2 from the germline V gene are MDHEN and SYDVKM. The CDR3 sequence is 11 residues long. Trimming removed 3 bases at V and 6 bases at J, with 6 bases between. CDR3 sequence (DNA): TGTGCCAGCAGTTTGGGCTTCGAGCAGTACTTC. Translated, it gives CASSLGFEQYF. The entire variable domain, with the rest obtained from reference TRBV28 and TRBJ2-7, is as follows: DVKVTQSSRYLVKRTGEKVFLECVQDMDHENMFWYRQDPGLGLRLIYFSYDVKMKEKGDIPEGYSVSREKKERFSLILESASTNQTSMYLCASSLGFEQYFGPGTRLTVT.